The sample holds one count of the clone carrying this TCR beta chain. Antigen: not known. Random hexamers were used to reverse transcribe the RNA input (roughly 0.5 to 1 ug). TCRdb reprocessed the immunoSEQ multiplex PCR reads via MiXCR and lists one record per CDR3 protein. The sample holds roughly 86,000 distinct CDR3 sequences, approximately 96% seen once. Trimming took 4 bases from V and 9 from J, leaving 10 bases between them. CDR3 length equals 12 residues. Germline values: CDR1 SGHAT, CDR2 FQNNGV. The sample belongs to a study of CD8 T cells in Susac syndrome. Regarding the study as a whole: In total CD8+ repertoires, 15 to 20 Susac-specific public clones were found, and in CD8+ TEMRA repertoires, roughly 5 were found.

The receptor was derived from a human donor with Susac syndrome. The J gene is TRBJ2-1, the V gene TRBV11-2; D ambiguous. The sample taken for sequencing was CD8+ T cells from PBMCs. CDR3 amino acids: CASSSPAGEQFF. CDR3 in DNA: TGTGCCAGCAGCTCCCCCGCAGGTGAGCAGTTCTTC.